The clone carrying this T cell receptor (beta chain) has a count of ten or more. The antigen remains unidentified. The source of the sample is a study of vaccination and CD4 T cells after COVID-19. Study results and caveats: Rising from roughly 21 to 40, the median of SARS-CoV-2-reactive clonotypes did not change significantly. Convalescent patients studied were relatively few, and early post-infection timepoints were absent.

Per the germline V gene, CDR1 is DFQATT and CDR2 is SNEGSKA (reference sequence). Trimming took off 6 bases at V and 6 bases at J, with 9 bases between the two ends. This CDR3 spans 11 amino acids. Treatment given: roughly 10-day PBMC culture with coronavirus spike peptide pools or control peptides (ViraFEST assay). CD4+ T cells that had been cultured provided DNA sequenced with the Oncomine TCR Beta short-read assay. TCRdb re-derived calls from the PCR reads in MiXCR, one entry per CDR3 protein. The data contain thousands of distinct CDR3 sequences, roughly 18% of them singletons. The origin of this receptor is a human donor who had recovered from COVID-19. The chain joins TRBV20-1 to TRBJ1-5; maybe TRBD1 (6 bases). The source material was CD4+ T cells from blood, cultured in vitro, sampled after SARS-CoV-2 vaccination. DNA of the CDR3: TGCAGTGCCAAGGGGGTTCAGCCCCAGCATTTT. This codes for CSAKGVQPQHF.